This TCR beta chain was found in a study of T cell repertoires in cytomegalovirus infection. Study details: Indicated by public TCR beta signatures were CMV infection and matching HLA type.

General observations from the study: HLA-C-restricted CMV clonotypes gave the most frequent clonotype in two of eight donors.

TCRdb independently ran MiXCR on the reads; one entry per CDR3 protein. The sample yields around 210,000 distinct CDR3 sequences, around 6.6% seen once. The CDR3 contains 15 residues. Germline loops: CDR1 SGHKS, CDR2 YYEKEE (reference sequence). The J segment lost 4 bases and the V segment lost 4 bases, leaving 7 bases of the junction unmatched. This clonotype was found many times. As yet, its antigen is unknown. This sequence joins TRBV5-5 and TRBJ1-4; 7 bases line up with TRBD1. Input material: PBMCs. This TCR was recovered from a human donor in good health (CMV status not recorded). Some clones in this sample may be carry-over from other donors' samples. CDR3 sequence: CASSQPGQINEKLFF. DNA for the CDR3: TGTGCCAGCAGCCAACCGGGACAGATTAATGAAAAACTGTTTTTT.